The 12 T cell receptor beta chains listed next were all sequenced from one sample in a study of blood T cell repertoires in COVID-19. Assay used: immunoSEQ multiplex PCR; TCRdb lists only in-frame clones, some missing. Of some 70,000 clones in the sample, over 80% were seen once. The source material was peripheral blood. These receptors were obtained from an elderly woman with active COVID-19.

The chain uses TRBV6-6 and TRBJ2-7, with 8 bases identical to TRBD2. The CDR3 consists of 12 residues. V lost 4 bases to trimming and J lost 7 bases; unmatched junction nucleotides: 3. Germline CDR1 and CDR2: MNHNY and SVGAGI (reference sequence). DNA for the CDR3: TGTGCCAGCAGTTCACTAGCGGAAGAGCAGTACTTC. Its protein product is CASSSLAEEQYF.

The J gene is TRBJ2-2, the V gene TRBV7-8; tentative D call: TRBD1 (5 bases). This CDR3 region has 15 residues. Trimming shortened V by 3 bases and J by 3 bases, and 11 bases separated the two germline ends. The germline CDR1 and CDR2 sequences are SGHVS and FQNEAQ. The CDR3 loop is CASSFRQTYTGELFF. The CDR3 DNA reads TGTGCCAGCAGCTTTCGACAGACCTACACCGGGGAGCTGTTTTTT. The variable domain in full, with the rest retrieved from reference TRBV7-8 and TRBJ2-2, is GAGVSQSPRYKVAKRGQDVALRCDPISGHVSLFWYQQALGQGPEFLTYFQNEAQLDKSGLPSDRFFAERPEGSVSTLKIQRTQQEDSAVYLCASSFRQTYTGELFFGEGSRLTVL.

The V call is TRBV4-1, the J call TRBJ2-3; 10 bases match TRBD2. From germline, CDR1 is MGHRA and CDR2 YSYEKL. There are 19 residues in the CDR3. V lost 4 bases and J lost 0; bases outside the gene matches: 13. The DNA for the CDR3 is TGCGCCAGCAGCCGCGCCTCCGGGACTAGCGTGTCTAGCACAGATACGCAGTATTTT. The encoded protein is CASSRASGTSVSSTDTQYF.

The chain joins TRBV19 to TRBJ2-4; D might be TRBD1 (6 bases). V lost 5 bases and J lost 6, with 17 bases in between. Germline V gene sequence: CDR1 LNHDA, CDR2 SQIVND (reference sequence). This CDR3 has 15 amino acids. The chain's CDR3 is CASSATRDILNIQYF. CDR3 coding DNA: TGTGCCAGTAGTGCCACTCGGGACATCTTAAACATTCAGTACTTC.

CDR3 region: CASSDRTGPDTQYF. The CDR3 DNA follows: TGTGCCAGCAGTGATCGGACAGGGCCGGATACGCAGTATTTT. The V gene is TRBV25-1, the J gene TRBJ2-3, with 8 bases lining up with TRBD1. From germline, CDR1 is MGHDK and CDR2 SYGVNS. The ends lost 3 bases at V and 6 bases at J; junction bases unmatched: 5. The CDR3 extends over 14 amino acids.

This clone is a singleton in its sample. The chain couples TRBV19 to TRBJ2-1, with D possibly being TRBD1 (6 bases). Germline lookup yields CDR1 LNHDA and CDR2 SQIVND (reference sequence). Trimming cost V 5 bases and J 7 bases, with 15 bases left between them. CDR3 length: 14 amino acids. The CDR3 region is CASSVYRAGNEQFF. CDR3 coding DNA: TGTGCCAGTAGTGTTTACAGGGCTGGGAATGAGCAGTTCTTC.

The genes are TRBV3-1 (or the pseudogene TRBV3-2) and TRBJ2-3; TRBD2 aligns across 7 bases. The CDR3 length is 17 residues. Germline CDR1 reads LGHDT; CDR2 reads YNNKEL (reference sequence). Trimming at V came to 4 bases and at J to 3 bases, leaving 13 bases not matched to a gene. The CDR3 nucleotides are TGTGCCAGCAGCCTCAACACAGGCAGGGAGGGTACAGATACGCAGTATTTT. This codes for CASSLNTGREGTDTQYF.

This chain connects TRBV11-3 to TRBJ2-3, with D perhaps TRBD1 (6 bases). This CDR3 has 15 residues. Trimming left V 5 bases short and J 3 bases short, with 15 bases between. The germline gives CDR1 SGHNT, CDR2 YENEEA. CDR3 bases: TGTGCCAGCAGCCGCCGACAGGAAGGGACAGATACGCAGTATTTT. Residues: CASSRRQEGTDTQYF.

V usage is TRBV5-8 and J usage is TRBJ1-1, with TRBD1 identical over 8 bases. There are 14 residues in the CDR3. Germline values: CDR1 SGHTS, CDR2 YDEGEE. V lost 4 bases, J lost 6 bases, and 8 bases stayed unmatched. CDR3 protein: CASSGQGFKPEAFF. CDR3 nucleotides: TGTGCCAGCAGCGGACAGGGTTTCAAGCCTGAAGCTTTCTTT.

The chain joins TRBV7-2 to TRBJ2-2; D is undetermined. V shed 1 base and J shed 7 bases, with 7 bases lying between them. This CDR3 comprises 13 residues. Germline assignment: CDR1 SGHTA and CDR2 FQGNSA. The CDR3 DNA follows: TGTGCCAGCAGCTTAGTAATCTTCGGGGAGCTGTTTTTT. Translating gives CASSLVIFGELFF.

As DNA, the CDR3 is TGTGCCAGCAGCTTAAGGGGCGGGAGTGGGAAAGATACGCAGTATTTT. Translation: CASSLRGGSGKDTQYF. V is TRBV11-2 and J is TRBJ2-3, with 7 bases identical to TRBD2. The CDR3 sequence is 16 residues long. Germline loops: CDR1 SGHAT, CDR2 FQNNGV. Trimming took 2 bases from V and 5 from J; bases not matched to a gene: 10.

The genes are TRBV18 and TRBJ2-1; TRBD2 aligns across 7 bases. Germline CDR1 and CDR2: KGHSH and LQKENI. The CDR3 covers 16 residues. The junction had 11 bases not matched to a gene; V was cut back by 1 base and J by 8 bases. The CDR3 coding sequence is TGTGCCAGCTCACCACGAGGGAGGGCGGTGATGTATGAGCAGTTCTTC. This encodes CASSPRGRAVMYEQFF.